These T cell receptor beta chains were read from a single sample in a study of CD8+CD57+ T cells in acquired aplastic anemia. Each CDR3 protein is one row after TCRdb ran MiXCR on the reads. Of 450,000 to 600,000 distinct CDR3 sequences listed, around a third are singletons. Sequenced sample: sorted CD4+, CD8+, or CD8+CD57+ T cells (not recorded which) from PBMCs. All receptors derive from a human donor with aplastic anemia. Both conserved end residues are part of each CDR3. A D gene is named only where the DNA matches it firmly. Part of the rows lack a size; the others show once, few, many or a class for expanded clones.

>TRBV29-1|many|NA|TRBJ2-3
TGCAGCGTAGGCGGACGGGGGAAGGATACGCAGTATTTT
CSVGGRGKDTQYF
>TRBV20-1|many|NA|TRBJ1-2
TGCAGTGCTAGGGACAAGTTTAACTATGGCTACACCTTC
CSARDKFNYGYTF
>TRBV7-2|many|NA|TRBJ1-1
TGTGCCAGCGGGTTGCGGGGAACTGAAGCTTTCTTT
CASGLRGTEAFF
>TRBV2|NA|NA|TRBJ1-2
TGTGCCAGCAGTGAAGGAATGGGGGACTATGGCTACACCTTC
CASSEGMGDYGYTF
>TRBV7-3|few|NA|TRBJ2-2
TGTGCCAGCAGCTTAACGGGGCCAGACACCGGGGAGCTGTTTTTT
CASSLTGPDTGELFF
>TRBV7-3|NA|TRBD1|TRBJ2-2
TGTGCCAGCAGCCCAGTCGGGGTCGGATGGACAGGCTCCGGGGAGCTGTTTTTT
CASSPVGVGWTGSGELFF
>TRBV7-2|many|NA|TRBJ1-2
TGTGCCAGCAGCTTACGCGTGCAGAGTTGGACGGAGAACTATGGCTACACCTTC
CASSLRVQSWTENYGYTF
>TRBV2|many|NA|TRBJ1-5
TGTGCCAGCAGTCCATCGACGATCAATCAGCCCCAGCATTTT
CASSPSTINQPQHF
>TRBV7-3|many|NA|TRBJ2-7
TGTGCCAGCAGCCCAAGCTCGACCTACGAGCAGTACTTC
CASSPSSTYEQYF
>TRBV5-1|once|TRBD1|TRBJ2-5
TGCGCCAGCAGCAGATATGGACAGGGCTACCAAGAGACCCAGTACTTC
CASSRYGQGYQETQYF
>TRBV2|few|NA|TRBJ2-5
TGTGCCAGCAGCCGCCTTGGTCGCGGGGAGTACTTC
CASSRLGRGEYF
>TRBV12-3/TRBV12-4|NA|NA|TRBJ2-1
TGTGCCAGCAGTTTCAGGGGGGGTCCTAACTCCTACAATGAGCAGTTCTTC
CASSFRGGPNSYNEQFF
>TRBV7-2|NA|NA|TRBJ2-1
TGTGCCAGCAGCCAAGATCGGGCAGGGCCCCCCGGGGATGAGCAGTTCTTC
CASSQDRAGPPGDEQFF